What follows is one T cell receptor beta chain and its context. Germline loops: CDR1 KGHDR, CDR2 SFDVKD. This CDR3 has 12 amino acids. The data were taken from a study of T cells expressing NK-cell markers. Overall study: Beta-chain profiling covered CD3+CD56+NKG2C+, CD3+CD56+NKG2C- and CD3+CD56-NKG2C+ sorted subsets.

TCRdb re-called the 5' RACE reads and catalogs CDR3 proteins one per entry, DNA excluded. The sample data list 350,000 to 450,000 distinct CDR3 sequences. The source of this sequence is a man between 18 and 69 years old in good health. The chain links TRBV24-1 to TRBJ1-2. Sequenced input: blood T cells: a sorted CD56 or NKG2C T cell subset, CD4+ or CD8+ T cells, or bulk PBMC T cells (not recorded which). The CDR3 here is CATSDRRGGYTF.